The 21 T cell receptor beta chains presented below share a single source sample, sequenced in a study of blood T cell repertoires in COVID-19. Sequencing used immunoSEQ multiplex PCR; TCRdb keeps in-frame clones, though not all of them. There are roughly 200,000 clones in the sample; roughly 83% occur only once, and 27% lies in the top ten. Sequences were obtained from peripheral blood. The receptors derive from a man aged 40-55 years with acute or convalescent COVID-19.

About this clone: The sample carries other DNA sequences with the same CDR3. The chain carries TRBV5-4 and TRBJ1-1, with D perhaps TRBD1 (6 bases). The CDR3 extends over 13 amino acids. The V gene's germline CDR1 is SGHNT and CDR2 YYREEE (reference sequence). V lost 3 bases and J 5 bases, leaving 11 bases between the germline ends. This CDR3 reads CASSSQGGTEAFF. The DNA of the CDR3 is TGTGCCAGCAGCTCCCAAGGGGGAACTGAAGCTTTCTTT.

J is TRBJ2-1 and V is TRBV10-3, with a weak D call TRBD2 (6 bases). Germline lookup yields CDR1 ENHRY and CDR2 SYGVKD. The V end was cut by 2 bases, the J end by 8 bases, with 10 bases between. The CDR3 consists of 13 residues. The chain's CDR3 is CAISETQRDEQFF. The CDR3 DNA reads as TGTGCCATCAGTGAGACCCAGCGGGATGAGCAGTTCTTC.

V gene TRBV7-2 combines with J gene TRBJ2-2; possibly TRBD2 for D (6 bases). Germline V gives CDR1 SGHTA, CDR2 FQGNSA. The V and J ends lost 9 bases and 3 bases respectively, with 11 bases between them. This CDR3 has 13 residues. CDR3 sequence reads: CASGRYDTGELFF. The CDR3, as DNA: TGTGCCAGTGGGAGGTATGACACCGGGGAGCTGTTTTTT.

Turning to this clone: This CDR3 is also generated by other DNA sequences in the sample. The rearrangement uses TRBV6-5 and TRBJ1-5; 8 nucleotides line up with TRBD1. Germline V gene sequence: CDR1 MNHEY, CDR2 SVGAGI. CDR3 length equals 15 residues. V gave up 6 bases and J gave up 0 bases; unmatched junction bases: 4. As DNA, the CDR3 is TGTGCCAGCAGGTTGACAGGGGATAGCAATCAGCCCCAGCATTTT. Its protein is CASRLTGDSNQPQHF.

In DNA, the CDR3 is TGTGCCAGCAGCCGACTGATTCAGCCCCAGCATTTT. Translation gives CASSRLIQPQHF. The gene calls are TRBV6-5 and TRBJ1-5; D unclear. Germline CDR1 and CDR2: MNHEY and SVGAGI. V was trimmed by 6 bases and J by 6 bases, leaving 9 bases between them. This CDR3 is built from 12 residues.

The V call is TRBV7-8, the J call TRBJ1-1, with 7 bases identical to TRBD1. The CDR3 is made up of 15 amino acids. Germline V gives CDR1 SGHVS, CDR2 FQNEAQ. The junction had 10 bases not matched to a gene; V was cut back by 5 bases and J by 4 bases. The CDR3 nucleotides are TGTGCCAGCAGCGTAGACAGGGACCGGGGCACTGAAGCTTTCTTT. Translating gives CASSVDRDRGTEAFF.

The gene calls are TRBV24-1 and TRBJ2-7, with 11 bases fitting TRBD2. The CDR3 covers 21 residues. Germline V CDR1 and CDR2: KGHDR, SFDVKD. J was trimmed by 1 base and V by 5 bases; bases with no gene match: 21. The CDR3 nucleotides are TGTGCCACCAGTGCTCGGGACAGGGTGAAACTAGCGGGAGTCCAATCCTACGAGCAGTACTTC. As protein: CATSARDRVKLAGVQSYEQYF.

The rearrangement uses TRBV19 and TRBJ1-4; the D gene is possibly TRBD1 (5 bases). The germline V gene has CDR1 LNHDA and CDR2 SQIVND (reference sequence). V dropped 1 base and J dropped 0 bases, with 12 bases sitting between them. This CDR3 spans 17 amino acids. The DNA of the CDR3 is TGTGCCAGTAGTATAGGGCAGGGTTTCGCAACTAATGAAAAACTGTTTTTT. Encoded protein: CASSIGQGFATNEKLFF.

This clone was recorded once. The chain recombines TRBV11-3 with TRBJ2-7; TRBD1 matches at 8 bases. This CDR3 comprises 15 residues. Germline CDR1 and CDR2: SGHNT and YENEEA. V lost 2 bases to trimming and J lost 0 bases; unmatched junction nucleotides: 3. The CDR3 sequence: CASSLQGANSYEQYF. CDR3 DNA sequence: TGTGCCAGCAGCTTACAGGGGGCTAACTCCTACGAGCAGTACTTC. The entire variable domain, with the rest obtained from reference TRBV11-3 and TRBJ2-7, is as follows: EAGVVQSPRYKIIEKKQPVAFWCNPISGHNTLYWYLQNLGQGPELLIRYENEEAVDDSQLPKDRFSAERLKGVDSTLKIQPAELGDSAVYLCASSLQGANSYEQYFGPGTRLTVT.

V and J are TRBV20-1 and TRBJ2-1; tentatively, D is TRBD2 (5 bases). Germline values: CDR1 DFQATT, CDR2 SNEGSKA (reference sequence). CDR3 length equals 10 residues. CDR3: CSAGRNEQFF. In DNA form, the CDR3 reads TGCAGCGCGGGCAGGAATGAGCAGTTCTTC.

The CDR3 reads CASSIVGGNTGELFF. CDR3 DNA sequence: TGTGCCAGTAGTATAGTCGGAGGAAACACCGGGGAGCTGTTTTTT. This chain links TRBV19 with TRBJ2-2; maybe TRBD2 (5 bases). Trimming took 1 base from V and 2 from J, leaving 8 bases between them. CDR3 length: 15 amino acids. CDR1 and CDR2 (germline): LNHDA, SQIVND (reference sequence).

The rearrangement joins TRBV3-1 (or the pseudogene TRBV3-2) to TRBJ2-1; no clear D. V lost 6 bases, J lost 6 bases, and 21 bases lay in between. Germline V CDR1 and CDR2: LGHDT, YNNKEL (reference sequence). The CDR3 runs to 16 residues. CDR3 region: CASSQTLGEEFNEQFF. CDR3 DNA sequence: TGTGCCAGCAGTCAAACCCTAGGAGAGGAGTTCAATGAGCAGTTCTTC.

The chain combines TRBV5-6 with TRBJ2-1, with D perhaps TRBD2 (5 bases). V lost 4 bases and J 2 bases, leaving 13 bases between the germline ends. Germline assignment: CDR1 SGHDT and CDR2 YYEEEE. This CDR3 spans 15 amino acids. CDR3 bases: TGTGCCAGCAGCCCCTTGACGGGAACCTACAATGAGCAGTTCTTC. Amino acids: CASSPLTGTYNEQFF.

The J gene is TRBJ2-4, the V gene TRBV25-1; 7 bases are shared with TRBD2. This CDR3 region has 13 residues. The junction had 1 base not matched to a gene; V was cut back by 1 base and J by 7 bases. Germline loops: CDR1 MGHDK, CDR2 SYGVNS. The CDR3, as DNA: TGTGCCAGCAGTGAATGGGAGGGGAACATTCAGTACTTC. Translation gives CASSEWEGNIQYF.

The J gene is TRBJ1-2, the V gene TRBV7-8; unclear D gene. The V and J ends lost 3 bases and 4 bases respectively, with 9 bases between them. Germline V gives CDR1 SGHVS, CDR2 FQNEAQ. The CDR3 length is 13 residues. The CDR3 bases are TGTGCCAGCAGCTTGATGCCACTCTATGGCTACACCTTC. Its translation is CASSLMPLYGYTF.

The CDR3 DNA reads TGCAGCGTTACCAGGGTGACTGAAGCTTTCTTT. It specifies CSVTRVTEAFF. The rearrangement joins TRBV29-1 to TRBJ1-1, with D maybe TRBD1 (5 bases). Trimming removed 5 bases at V and 5 bases at J, with 9 bases between. This CDR3 has 11 residues. The germline V gene encodes CDR1 SQVTM and CDR2 ANQGSEA.

The chain carries TRBV11-2 and TRBJ1-3; D not resolved. V lost 3 bases, J lost 0 bases, and 9 bases lay in between. The CDR3 consists of 15 residues. CDR1 and CDR2 from the germline V gene are SGHAT and FQNNGV. The CDR3 sequence is CASSFFSHSGNTIYF. The CDR3 DNA reads TGTGCCAGCAGCTTCTTCAGTCACTCTGGAAACACCATATATTTT.

The CDR3 loop is CASSYRDLTYEQYF. The CDR3, as DNA: TGCGCCAGCAGCTACCGGGACTTAACCTACGAGCAGTACTTC. V gene TRBV5-1 combines with J gene TRBJ2-7, with D perhaps TRBD2 (6 bases). Trimming took off 3 bases at V and 2 bases at J, with 12 bases between the two ends. Germline V lookup: CDR1 SGHRS, CDR2 YFSETQ. The CDR3 loop spans 14 amino acids.

The chain couples TRBV15 to TRBJ1-1; D call uncertain. Trimming took off 4 bases at V and 1 base at J, with 16 bases between the two ends. CDR1 LNHNV and CDR2 YYDKDF come from the germline V gene (reference sequence). This CDR3 has 16 amino acids. The CDR3 sequence: CATSNPSRIGNTEAFF. The CDR3 DNA follows: TGTGCCACCAGCAATCCCAGCAGGATAGGGAACACTGAAGCTTTCTTT.

This chain links TRBV5-1 with TRBJ2-1; D is possibly TRBD2 (6 bases). The CDR3 spans 15 residues. V lost 2 bases and J 4 bases, leaving 13 bases between the germline ends. CDR1 and CDR2 (germline): SGHRS, YFSETQ. In nucleotides, the CDR3 is TGCGCCAGCAGCTTCGGAGGGTCCCTGTACAATGAGCAGTTCTTC. Translation gives CASSFGGSLYNEQFF.

The rearrangement links TRBV2 to TRBJ1-1; possible D gene TRBD1, 5 bases. The CDR3 contains 12 residues. Looked up from germline, CDR1 is SNHLY and CDR2 is FYNNEI. Trimming stripped 6 bases from V and 6 bases from J, with 11 bases between. CDR3 DNA: TGTGCCAGCAGAGAGACAGTCGCTGAAGCTTTCTTT. Amino acids: CASRETVAEAFF. Combining the CDR3 with reference TRBV2 and TRBJ1-1 gives the whole variable domain EPEVTQTPSHQVTQMGQEVILRCVPISNHLYFYWYRQILGQKVEFLVSFYNNEISEKSEIFDDQFSVERPDGSNFTLKIRSTKLEDSAMYFCASRETVAEAFFGQGTRLTVV.